The clone carrying this T cell receptor (beta chain) was seen a few times. These data belong to a study of blood T cells in healthy people across ages. The donors, all healthy, were Caucasians living in Russia, aged about 6 to 95. The authors ran a second PCR of 7 to 11 cycles using a sample-barcoded 5' primer and a J-beta primer mix. Researchers report that a template-switch adaptor with 12 random nucleotides tagged each cDNA molecule. Every sample gave at least 3 million paired-end reads containing CDR3. A single record per CDR3 protein comes from TCRdb applying MiXCR to the 5' RACE reads. The data show about 1.1 million distinct CDR3 sequences, more than 30% seen once. Germline values: CDR1 LGHDT, CDR2 YNNKEL (reference sequence). V dropped 0 bases and J dropped 5 bases, with 13 bases sitting between them. This CDR3 is built from 15 residues.

The clonotype originates from a man between 18 and 35 years old in good health. The sequenced sample was blood. This chain uses TRBV3-1 with TRBJ2-5; D remains unclear. The CDR3 coding sequence is TGTGCCAGCAGCCAAGAACCCCGGGTTGAGGAGACCCAGTACTTC. It yields the protein CASSQEPRVEETQYF.